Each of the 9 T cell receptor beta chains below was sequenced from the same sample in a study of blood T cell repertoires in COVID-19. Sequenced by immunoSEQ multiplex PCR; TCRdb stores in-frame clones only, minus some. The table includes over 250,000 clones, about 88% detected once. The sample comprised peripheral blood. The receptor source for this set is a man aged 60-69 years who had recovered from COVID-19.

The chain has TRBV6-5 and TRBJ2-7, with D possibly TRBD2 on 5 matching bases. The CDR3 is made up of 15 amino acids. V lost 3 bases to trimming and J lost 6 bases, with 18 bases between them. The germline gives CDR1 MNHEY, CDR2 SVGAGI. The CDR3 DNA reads TGTGCCAGCAGTTATTCCTACGGGATCCCCTCCGAGCAGTACTTC. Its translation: CASSYSYGIPSEQYF.

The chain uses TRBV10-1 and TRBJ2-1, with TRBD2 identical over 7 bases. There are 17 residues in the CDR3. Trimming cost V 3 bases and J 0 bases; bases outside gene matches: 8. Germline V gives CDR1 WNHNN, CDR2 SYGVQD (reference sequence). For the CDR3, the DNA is TGCGCCAGCAGTGATCGCGGGGGTCTTCTCTCCTACAATGAGCAGTTCTTC. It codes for CASSDRGGLLSYNEQFF.

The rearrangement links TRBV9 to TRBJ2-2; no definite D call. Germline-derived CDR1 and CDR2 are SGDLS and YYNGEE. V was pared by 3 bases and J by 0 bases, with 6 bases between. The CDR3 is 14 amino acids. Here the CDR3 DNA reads TGTGCCAGCAGCGACTCCGCGAACACCGGGGAGCTGTTTTTT. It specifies CASSDSANTGELFF.

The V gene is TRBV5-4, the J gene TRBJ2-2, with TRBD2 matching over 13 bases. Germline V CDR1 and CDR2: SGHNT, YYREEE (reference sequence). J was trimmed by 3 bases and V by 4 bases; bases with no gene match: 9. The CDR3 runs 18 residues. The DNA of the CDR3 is TGTGCCAGCAGCCGGAGGACTAGCGGGGGCCGGTACACCGGGGAGCTGTTTTTT. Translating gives CASSRRTSGGRYTGELFF.

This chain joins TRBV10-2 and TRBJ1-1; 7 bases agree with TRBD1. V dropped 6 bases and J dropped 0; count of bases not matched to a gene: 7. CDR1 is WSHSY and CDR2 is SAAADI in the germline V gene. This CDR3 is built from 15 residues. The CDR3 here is CASRPADRMNTEAFF. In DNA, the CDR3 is TGCGCCAGCAGGCCGGCGGACAGGATGAACACTGAAGCTTTCTTT.

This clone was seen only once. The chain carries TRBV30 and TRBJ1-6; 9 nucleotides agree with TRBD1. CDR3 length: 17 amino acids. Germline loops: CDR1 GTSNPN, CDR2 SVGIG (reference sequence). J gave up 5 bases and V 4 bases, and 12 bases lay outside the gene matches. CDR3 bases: TGTGCCTGGACCACCTCGAGGACAGGGGCCCATAATTCACCCCTCCACTTT. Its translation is CAWTTSRTGAHNSPLHF. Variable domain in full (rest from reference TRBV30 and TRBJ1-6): SQTIHQWPATLVQPVGSPLSLECTVEGTSNPNLYWYRQAAGRGLQLLFYSVGIGQISSEVPQNLSASRPQDRQFILSSKKLLLSDSGFYLCAWTTSRTGAHNSPLHFGNGTRLTVT.

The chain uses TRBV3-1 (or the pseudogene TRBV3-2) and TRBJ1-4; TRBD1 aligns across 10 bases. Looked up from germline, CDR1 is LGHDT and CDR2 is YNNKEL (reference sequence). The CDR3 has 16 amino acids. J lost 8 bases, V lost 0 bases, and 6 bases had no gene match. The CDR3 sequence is CASSQDLGQGREKLFF. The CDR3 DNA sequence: TGTGCCAGCAGCCAAGATCTGGGACAGGGGCGGGAAAAACTGTTTTTT.

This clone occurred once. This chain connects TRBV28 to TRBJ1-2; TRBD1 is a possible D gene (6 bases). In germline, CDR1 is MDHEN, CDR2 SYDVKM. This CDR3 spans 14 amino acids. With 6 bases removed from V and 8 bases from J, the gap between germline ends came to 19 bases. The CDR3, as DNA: TGTGCCAGCAGCACGACACAGGGATTTAGGGGCTACACCTTC. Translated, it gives CASSTTQGFRGYTF.

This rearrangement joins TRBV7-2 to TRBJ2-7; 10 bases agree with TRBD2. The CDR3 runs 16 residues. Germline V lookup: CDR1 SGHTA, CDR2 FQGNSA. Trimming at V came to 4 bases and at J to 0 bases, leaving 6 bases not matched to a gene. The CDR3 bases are TGTGCCAGCAGCTCGGGACTAGCGCTGAGCTCCTACGAGCAGTACTTC. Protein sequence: CASSSGLALSSYEQYF. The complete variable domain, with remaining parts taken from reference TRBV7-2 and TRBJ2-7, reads GAGVSQSPSNKVTEKGKDVELRCDPISGHTALYWYRQSLGQGLEFLIYFQGNSAPDKSGLPSDRFSAERTGGSVSTLTIQRTQQEDSAVYLCASSSGLALSSYEQYFGPGTRLTVT.